This T cell receptor beta chain was documented in a study of beta chain features in type 1 diabetes. Study-level background: Healthy donors and patients had similar age, gender and cell yields. Findings and limits, study-wide: In every one of the four CD4+ subsets, TCRB CDR3s were moderately but significantly shorter in Type 1 diabetes patients. More deletions and fewer insertions at VDJ junctions were seen in type 1 diabetes patients. A greater similarity of naive, central memory and Treg TCRB repertoires was seen among patients than among healthy donors. TCRB rearrangement may or may not be influenced by HLA type; here this remained unresolved.

A remark on this clone: Its target is unknown.

Expressed TCRB transcripts were sequenced because the entire RNA isolate underwent reverse transcription. Data came from immunoSEQ multiplex PCR; TCRdb stores just in-frame clones and leaves some out. The table shows about 160,000 clones, with 6% to 9% occurring only once. V dropped 4 bases and J dropped 4; count of bases not matched to a gene: 3. The CDR3 spans 13 residues. Germline V gene lookup returns CDR1 SEHNR and CDR2 FQNEAQ (reference sequence). Sample: central memory CD4+ T cells from blood. This chain uses TRBV7-9 with TRBJ1-2; 7 positions match TRBD1. This clonotype was obtained from a man younger than 35 with type 1 diabetes. CDR3 amino acids: CASSWGQSYGYTF. Written as DNA, the CDR3 is TGTGCCAGCAGCTGGGGACAGTCCTATGGCTACACCTTC.